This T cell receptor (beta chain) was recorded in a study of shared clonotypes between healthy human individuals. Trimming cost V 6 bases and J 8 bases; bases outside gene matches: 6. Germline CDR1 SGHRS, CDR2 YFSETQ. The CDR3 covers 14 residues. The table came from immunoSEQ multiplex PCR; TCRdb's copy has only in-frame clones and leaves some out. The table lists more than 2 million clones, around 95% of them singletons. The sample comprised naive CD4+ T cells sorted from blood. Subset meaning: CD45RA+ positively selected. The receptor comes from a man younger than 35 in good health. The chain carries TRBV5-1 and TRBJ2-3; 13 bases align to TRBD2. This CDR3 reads CASTPGLAGATQYF. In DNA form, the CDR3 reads TGCGCCAGCACCCCTGGACTAGCGGGAGCTACGCAGTATTTT.